The 26 T cell receptor beta chains reported below all come from one sample, sequenced in a study of beta chain features in type 1 diabetes. The study's findings and limits: Shortening that was moderate but significant affected the TCRB CDR3s of Type 1 diabetes patients in all four CD4+ subsets.

The investigators reverse transcribed all of the isolated RNA, so they sequenced expressed TCRB transcripts. Data came from immunoSEQ multiplex PCR; TCRdb stores just in-frame clones and leaves some out. The sample gives some 700,000 clones, under 15% of which show up once; less than 0.025% is in the top ten. Their antigen targets remain unknown. The sequenced sample was naive CD4+ T cells from blood. All receptors derive from a young man with type 1 diabetes.

This clone was found a few times. V gene TRBV4-2 combines with J gene TRBJ2-7, with D tentatively TRBD1 or TRBD2 (5 bases each). From germline, CDR1 is LGHNA and CDR2 YNFKEQ. The CDR3 loop spans 16 amino acids. Trimming left V 1 base short and J 2 bases short, with 15 bases between. DNA of the CDR3: TGTGCCAGCAGCCAAGTCCCCACCGGGGCGACCTACGAGCAGTACTTC. Amino acids: CASSQVPTGATYEQYF.

V gene TRBV15 combines with J gene TRBJ1-6; D gene uncertain. This CDR3 contains 17 residues. The germline V gene encodes CDR1 LNHNV and CDR2 YYDKDF (reference sequence). V lost 0 bases and J 5 bases, leaving 14 bases between the germline ends. Here the CDR3 reads CATSRDRGVLNNSPLHF. The CDR3 coding sequence is TGTGCCACCAGCAGAGATCGCGGGGTCTTGAATAATTCACCCCTCCACTTT. Full variable domain (outside the CDR3, taken from reference TRBV15 and TRBJ1-6): DAMVIQNPRYQVTQFGKPVTLSCSQTLNHNVMYWYQQKSSQAPKLLFHYYDKDFNNEADTPDNFQSRRPNTSFCFLDIRSPGLGDTAMYLCATSRDRGVLNNSPLHFGNGTRLTVT.

This clone has just a few counts. The chain has TRBV7-3 and TRBJ2-1, with a weak D call TRBD2 (7 bases). This CDR3 has 13 amino acids. CDR1 and CDR2 (germline): SGHTA, FQGTGA. With 3 bases removed from V and 8 bases from J, the gap between germline ends came to 11 bases. The CDR3 coding sequence is TGTGCCAGCAGCTTCCGGGGGGCCGATGAGCAGTTCTTC. Protein: CASSFRGADEQFF.

This clone occurred a few times. V usage is TRBV7-9 and J usage is TRBJ1-1; D may be TRBD1 (6 bases). The CDR3 contains 14 residues. Germline V CDR1 and CDR2: SEHNR, FQNEAQ (reference sequence). V was pared by 4 bases and J by 3 bases, with 12 bases between. The CDR3 nucleotides read TGTGCCAGCAGCTACCCGACAGGCTACACTGAAGCTTTCTTT. Its translation is CASSYPTGYTEAFF.

The J gene is TRBJ1-1, the V gene TRBV5-1, with D unresolved. Trimming took off 0 bases at V and 5 bases at J, with 17 bases between the two ends. Germline values: CDR1 SGHRS, CDR2 YFSETQ. The CDR3 sequence is 16 residues long. The CDR3 DNA is TGCGCCAGCAGCTTGGCCTTGGGTGGAGGTCGGACTGAAGCTTTCTTT. This gives the protein CASSLALGGGRTEAFF. Variable domain in full (rest from reference TRBV5-1 and TRBJ1-1): KAGVTQTPRYLIKTRGQQVTLSCSPISGHRSVSWYQQTPGQGLQFLFEYFSETQRNKGNFPGRFSGRQFSNSRSEMNVSTLELGDSALYLCASSLALGGGRTEAFFGQGTRLTVV.

CDR3 in DNA: TGTGCCAGCAGTGACGACAGAAACACCATATATTTT. It encodes CASSDDRNTIYF. This chain joins TRBV6-5 and TRBJ1-3; no clear D. Germline lookup yields CDR1 MNHEY and CDR2 SVGAGI. The CDR3 length is 12 residues. V was clipped by 5 bases and J by 5 bases, with 7 bases between them.

V and J are TRBV5-1 and TRBJ1-1; a possible D gene is TRBD1 (5 bases). Trimming stripped 1 base from V and 3 bases from J, with 16 bases between. The CDR3 sequence is 16 residues long. Germline V gene data show CDR1 as SGHRS and CDR2 as YFSETQ. CDR3 loop: CASSLRSGVWDTEAFF. The CDR3, as DNA: TGCGCCAGCAGCTTGCGTTCGGGGGTTTGGGACACTGAAGCTTTCTTT.

Remarks on this clone: This specimen includes other DNA sequences encoding the same CDR3. This chain's CDR3 is CAWSPGYGYTF. As DNA, the CDR3 is TGTGCCTGGTCCCCGGGCTATGGCTACACCTTC. The chain employs TRBV30 and TRBJ1-2; D unresolved. CDR3 length equals 11 residues. Germline CDR1 GTSNPN, CDR2 SVGIG (reference sequence). V was clipped by 5 bases and J by 4 bases, with 8 bases between them.

This clone appeared a few times. The J gene is TRBJ2-4, the V gene TRBV6-1, with TRBD1 identical over 9 bases. Losses at the gene ends were 2 bases for V and 6 bases for J; bases not matched to a gene: 5. Per germline, CDR1 MNHNS and CDR2 SASEGT. This CDR3 is built from 15 residues. CDR3: CASSERDRELNIQYF. The CDR3 DNA reads as TGTGCCAGCAGTGAACGGGACAGGGAGTTAAACATTCAGTACTTC.

In its sample, this clone was seen a few times. The J gene is TRBJ1-1, the V gene TRBV19, with a possible D match to TRBD1 (5 bases). V was clipped by 5 bases and J by 6 bases, with 16 bases between them. The CDR3 runs 14 residues. Germline lookup yields CDR1 LNHDA and CDR2 SQIVND (reference sequence). The CDR3: CASSSTPKGPEAFF. The CDR3 DNA follows: TGTGCCAGTAGTTCTACGCCGAAGGGGCCTGAAGCTTTCTTT.

The chain is built from TRBV4-2 and TRBJ2-5; 8 bases line up with TRBD1. The CDR3 totals 15 residues. Germline CDR1 is LGHNA and CDR2 is YNFKEQ. With V trimmed by 2 bases and J by 5 bases, 7 bases remained unmatched. The CDR3 nucleotides read TGTGCCAGCAGCCAACTTCAGGGGGCGCAGGAGACCCAGTACTTC. Its protein product is CASSQLQGAQETQYF.

This clone turned up a few times. The V gene is TRBV4-1, the J gene TRBJ1-2; perhaps TRBD1 as D (5 bases). The CDR3 is 16 amino acids. Germline values: CDR1 MGHRA, CDR2 YSYEKL. V was pared by 3 bases and J by 0 bases, with 14 bases between. The CDR3 sequence: CASSQPLQVSNYGYTF. The CDR3 region has the DNA TGCGCCAGCAGCCAGCCACTACAGGTCTCTAACTATGGCTACACCTTC.

CDR3 region: CAWSVLHGGALFGYGYTF. CDR3 nucleotide sequence: TGTGCCTGGAGTGTACTTCATGGGGGCGCGTTGTTCGGCTATGGCTACACCTTC. The gene calls are TRBV30 and TRBJ1-2; the D gene is possibly TRBD1 (6 bases). CDR1 is GTSNPN, CDR2 SVGIG, per germline (reference sequence). The CDR3 is 18 amino acids. Trimming cost V 0 bases and J 4 bases, with 24 bases left between them.

The rearrangement uses TRBV5-4 and TRBJ2-7; a weak D match, TRBD1 (5 bases). The V and J ends lost 0 bases and 1 base respectively, with 14 bases between them. The CDR3 totals 16 residues. Germline assignment: CDR1 SGHNT and CDR2 YYREEE (reference sequence). CDR3 DNA: TGTGCCAGCAGCTTGGTGATTCAGGGCCTATCCTACGAGCAGTACTTC. Translated, it gives CASSLVIQGLSYEQYF.

This clone was seen a few times. This chain uses TRBV7-9 with TRBJ1-1; D gene uncertain. Per the germline V gene, CDR1 is SEHNR and CDR2 is FQNEAQ (reference sequence). The CDR3 is 15 residues long. V lost 5 bases and J 1 base, leaving 14 bases between the germline ends. CDR3 coding DNA: TGTGCCAGCAGCGCCGAGGAAATTCGGAACACTGAAGCTTTCTTT. Protein product: CASSAEEIRNTEAFF.

This chain joins TRBV6-1 and TRBJ1-2, with D unclear. The V end was cut by 6 bases, the J end by 6 bases, with 17 bases between. This CDR3 contains 14 residues. Germline-derived CDR1 and CDR2 are MNHNS and SASEGT. DNA for the CDR3: TGTGCCAGCAGCGATCCCTGGACTGGGGATGGCTACACCTTC. Residues: CASSDPWTGDGYTF.

V and J are TRBV9 and TRBJ1-4; D not certain. The V end was cut by 2 bases, the J end by 0 bases, with 8 bases between. Germline V gives CDR1 SGDLS, CDR2 YYNGEE. The CDR3 sequence is 15 residues long. CDR3 DNA: TGTGCCAGCAGCGTCACTTCGACAACTAATGAAAAACTGTTTTTT. It specifies CASSVTSTTNEKLFF.

The chain carries TRBV5-6 and TRBJ2-3; the match to TRBD1 covers 7 bases. The trim removed 5 bases at V and 6 bases at J, leaving 12 bases unmatched. The CDR3 is 15 amino acids. Germline assignment: CDR1 SGHDT and CDR2 YYEEEE. The CDR3 coding sequence is TGTGCCAGCAGTTCCAGGACAGGTCCCGGGGATACGCAGTATTTT. Its protein product is CASSSRTGPGDTQYF.

The sample holds a few counts of this clone. The V and J genes are TRBV9 and TRBJ2-1; perhaps TRBD1 as D (6 bases). With 3 bases removed from V and 0 bases from J, the gap between germline ends came to 10 bases. The germline V gene encodes CDR1 SGDLS and CDR2 YYNGEE. This CDR3 spans 15 amino acids. The CDR3 here is CASSADSSSYNEQFF. The CDR3 DNA follows: TGTGCCAGCAGCGCGGACAGTAGCTCCTACAATGAGCAGTTCTTC.

V and J are TRBV10-1 and TRBJ1-1; D may be TRBD1 (5 bases). Trimming cost V 5 bases and J 3 bases, with 13 bases left between them. The CDR3 contains 14 residues. Germline V gene sequence: CDR1 WNHNN, CDR2 SYGVQD (reference sequence). CDR3 DNA: TGCGCCAGCAGTACCGCGGGGGGAGACACTGAAGCTTTCTTT. Translation gives CASSTAGGDTEAFF.

This clone was detected a few times. V gene TRBV9 combines with J gene TRBJ2-5; TRBD2 agrees at 8 bases. The CDR3 consists of 16 residues. Trimming cost V 0 bases and J 5 bases; bases outside gene matches: 9. Germline V gene data show CDR1 as SGDLS and CDR2 as YYNGEE. The CDR3 reads CASSVAGGVLVETQYF. CDR3 sequence (DNA): TGTGCCAGCAGCGTAGCGGGGGGGGTCTTGGTGGAGACCCAGTACTTC.

This clone appeared a few times. This chain uses TRBV11-2 with TRBJ2-2, with TRBD1 matching over 8 bases. This CDR3 has 14 residues. From germline, CDR1 is SGHAT and CDR2 FQNNGV. V shed 8 bases and J 1 base; nucleotides not matched to a gene: 3. The CDR3 DNA reads TGTGCCAGCTCCGGGACAGGGAACACCGGGGAGCTGTTTTTT. Encoded protein: CASSGTGNTGELFF.

This clone turned up a few times. The chain combines TRBV19 with TRBJ1-2, with 10 bases matching TRBD1. CDR3 length equals 15 residues. V was clipped by 3 bases and J by 4 bases; unmatched bases: 5. Germline V lookup: CDR1 LNHDA, CDR2 SQIVND (reference sequence). This chain's CDR3 is CASSMQGQGVYGYTF. DNA for the CDR3: TGTGCCAGTAGTATGCAAGGACAGGGGGTCTATGGCTACACCTTC.

The chain has TRBV30 and TRBJ1-6; D not certain. The CDR3 is 14 amino acids. The V end was cut by 5 bases, the J end by 7 bases, with 15 bases between. CDR1 is GTSNPN, CDR2 SVGIG, per germline (reference sequence). In DNA form, the CDR3 reads TGTGCCTGGGGAGAAAGGGCTGGGAATTCACCCCTCCACTTT. Protein sequence: CAWGERAGNSPLHF.

On this clone itself: At the DNA level, this CDR3 is encoded by other sequences in the same sample as well. CDR3 DNA: TGTGCCAGCAGCTTAGCGTGGGTGAACACTGAAGCTTTCTTT. It translates to CASSLAWVNTEAFF. This chain uses TRBV7-2 with TRBJ1-1; no firm D call. Germline V lookup: CDR1 SGHTA, CDR2 FQGNSA. This CDR3 comprises 14 residues. V shed 0 bases and J shed 0 bases, with 5 bases lying between them.

This clone was recorded a few times. This sequence joins TRBV12-5 and TRBJ1-2, with 7 nucleotides matching TRBD1. The CDR3 extends over 12 amino acids. CDR1 and CDR2 (germline): LGHNT, FRNRAP. V shed 7 bases and J 8 bases; nucleotides not matched to a gene: 7. The CDR3 protein is CASALQGTGYTF. The CDR3 region has the DNA TGTGCTAGTGCTCTACAGGGGACAGGCTACACCTTC.